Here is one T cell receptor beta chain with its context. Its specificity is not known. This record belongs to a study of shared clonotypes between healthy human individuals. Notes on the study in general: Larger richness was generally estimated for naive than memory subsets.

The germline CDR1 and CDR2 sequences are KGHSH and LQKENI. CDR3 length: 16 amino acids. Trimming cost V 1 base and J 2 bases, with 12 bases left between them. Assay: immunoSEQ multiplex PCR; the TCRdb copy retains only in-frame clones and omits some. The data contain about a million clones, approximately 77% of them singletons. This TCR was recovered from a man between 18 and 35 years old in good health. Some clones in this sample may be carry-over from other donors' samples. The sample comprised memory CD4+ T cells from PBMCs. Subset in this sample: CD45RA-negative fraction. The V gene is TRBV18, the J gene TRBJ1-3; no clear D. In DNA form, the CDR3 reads TGTGCCAGCTCACCACAGGGCTCTGCGGCTGGAAACACCATATATTTT. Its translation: CASSPQGSAAGNTIYF.